Described below is a single T cell receptor (beta chain) sequence and its context. No antigen is known for it. The assay was immunoSEQ multiplex PCR, and TCRdb's table has in-frame clones only and misses some. This sample has about 2.2 million clones, with about 93% found just once. The naive CD8 subset, CD45RO-negative cells positively selected for CCR7, excluded terminally differentiated effector memory CD45RA+ cells. Germline CDR1 is PRHDT and CDR2 is FYEKMQ (reference sequence). CDR3 length equals 17 residues. Trimming left V 2 bases short and J 2 bases short, with 18 bases between. This entry belongs to a study of shared clonotypes between healthy human individuals. Findings of the study overall: Relative to memory subsets, naive subsets generally showed larger estimated richness.

This sequence originates from a man younger than 35 in good health. Some clones in this sample may be carry-over from other donors' samples. J is TRBJ2-5 and V is TRBV13; possible D gene TRBD2, 6 bases. The source material was naive CD8+ T cells from PBMCs. CDR3 bases: TGTGCCAGCAGCTTACCTACGGGGGACCCCGGGCAAGAGACCCAGTACTTC. This gives the protein CASSLPTGDPGQETQYF.